This T cell receptor beta chain was recovered during a study of blood T cell repertoires in COVID-19. In this sample, this clone turned up once. Original data processing: Amplified reference gene primers provided the basis for estimating nucleated cell counts. Produced via immunoSEQ multiplex PCR; TCRdb's table is partial and in-frame only. That table gives V, J and clone size, and the DNA gave D and trimming. The sample has approximately 50,000 clones; about 80% are singletons. The specimen sequenced was peripheral blood. The clonotype comes from a man between 65 and 85 years old with acute or convalescent COVID-19.

The CDR3 is CASSLGLRQGTHGYTF. The DNA for the CDR3 is TGCGCCAGCAGCTTGGGCCTTAGACAGGGGACGCATGGCTACACCTTC. The chain is built from TRBV5-1 and TRBJ1-2; 8 positions agree with TRBD1. V lost 0 bases to trimming and J lost 6 bases; unmatched junction nucleotides: 10. The length of the CDR3 is 16 residues. From germline, CDR1 is SGHRS and CDR2 YFSETQ.